This T cell receptor beta chain was captured in a study of radiation and T cells in renal cell carcinoma. Study summary: Nephrectomy followed 15 Gy stereotactic body radiation by 4 weeks.

Clones were read by immunoSEQ multiplex PCR, and TCRdb kept only the in-frame ones, dropping some. This table has 150,000 or so clones, over 75% appearing once. The time point denotes: baseline pretreatment blood. Treatment indicated: 15 Gy SBRT to primary tumor, nephrectomy 4 weeks later. For this clone: As yet, its antigen is unknown.

Study findings and constraints: Without pretreatment biopsies, baseline tumor clonotype presence was undetermined.

The CDR3 is 15 residues long. V lost 1 base, J lost 2 bases, and 8 bases lay in between. Germline V gene lookup returns CDR1 SGHVS and CDR2 FQNEAQ. Here the sequenced sample was blood, taken from a patient whose treatment included radiotherapy and nephrectomy. The source is a woman aged 45 to 65 with renal cell carcinoma. The chain recombines TRBV7-8 with TRBJ2-2, with a possible D match to TRBD1 (5 bases). The CDR3: CASSLDTGNTGELFF. In DNA form, the CDR3 reads TGTGCCAGCAGCTTAGACACAGGCAACACCGGGGAGCTGTTTTTT.